Presented here are 28 T cell receptor beta chains from one specimen sequenced in a study of T-cell memory formation after mild COVID-19. One entry per CDR3 protein, called by TCRdb with MiXCR from the 5' RACE reads. The sample yields approximately 210,000 distinct CDR3 sequences, roughly a tenth seen once. Input material: PBMCs or a T cell subset sorted from them (not recorded which). The origin of the receptors is a man aged 18 to 29 who had mild COVID-19 (a few samples of this study predate the infection). Cell type and time point are not known.

The chain couples TRBV20-1 to TRBJ1-2; tentative D call: TRBD1 (5 bases). V was pared by 3 bases and J by 2 bases, with 10 bases between. The CDR3 has 13 residues. Germline V gives CDR1 DFQATT, CDR2 SNEGSKA (reference sequence). CDR3 region: CSARIGGNYGYTF. The CDR3 bases are TGCAGTGCTAGGATCGGGGGGAACTATGGCTACACCTTC.

The chain carries TRBV6-1 and TRBJ1-6, with 9 nucleotides matching TRBD1. The germline CDR1 and CDR2 sequences are MNHNS and SASEGT. The V segment lost 6 bases and the J segment 7 bases; nucleotides outside the gene matches: 13. This CDR3 has 17 amino acids. CDR3 residues: CASSALGQGRENSPLHF. CDR3 DNA: TGTGCCAGCAGCGCTTTGGGACAGGGAAGAGAAAATTCACCCCTCCACTTT.

This clonotype showed up just once. The chain links TRBV12-3 or TRBV12-4 to TRBJ1-6; no clear D. The CDR3 contains 14 residues. The V and J ends lost 6 bases and 7 bases respectively, with 13 bases between them. The CDR3 region is CASRSIDSNSPLHF. The DNA of the CDR3 is TGTGCCAGCAGGAGCATAGATTCCAATTCACCCCTCCACTTT.

The chain employs TRBV6-5 and TRBJ2-1; a possible D gene is TRBD2 (5 bases). The germline V gene encodes CDR1 MNHEY and CDR2 SVGAGI. There are 15 residues in the CDR3. The ends were cut back, 0 bases at V and 4 bases at J, with 10 bases in the middle. The DNA for the CDR3 is TGTGCCAGCAGTTACTCTTTCGGGGTTTACAATGAGCAGTTCTTC. Translation: CASSYSFGVYNEQFF.

This clonotype was detected many times. The chain uses TRBV7-2 and TRBJ2-7; TRBD2 is a possible D gene (5 bases). Trimming removed 5 bases from V and 3 bases from J, with 11 bases in between. Germline V gene sequence: CDR1 SGHTA, CDR2 FQGNSA. This CDR3 has 13 amino acids. CDR3 in amino acids: CASSEGVLYEQYF. The CDR3 bases are TGTGCCAGCAGCGAGGGAGTCCTCTACGAGCAGTACTTC.

This clonotype has just a few counts. The chain uses TRBV20-1 and TRBJ2-7, with TRBD2 as a possible D gene (6 bases). This CDR3 has 13 residues. V shed 1 base and J shed 5 bases, with 12 bases lying between them. The germline CDR1 and CDR2 sequences are DFQATT and SNEGSKA (reference sequence). The CDR3 here is CSARAGTLHEQYF. The CDR3 DNA follows: TGCAGTGCTAGAGCCGGGACTCTCCACGAGCAGTACTTC.

This clonotype was counted only a few times. The chain is built from TRBV7-2 and TRBJ1-2; D may be TRBD1 (5 bases). V lost 4 bases, J lost 2 bases, and 14 bases lay in between. Looked up from germline, CDR1 is SGHTA and CDR2 is FQGNSA. The CDR3 contains 15 residues. As DNA, the CDR3 is TGTGCCAGCAGCTCCGCCCTGGGACGGAACTATGGCTACACCTTC. Its translation: CASSSALGRNYGYTF. Full variable domain (missing parts from reference TRBV7-2 and TRBJ1-2): GAGVSQSPSNKVTEKGKDVELRCDPISGHTALYWYRQSLGQGLEFLIYFQGNSAPDKSGLPSDRFSAERTGGSVSTLTIQRTQQEDSAVYLCASSSALGRNYGYTFGSGTRLTVV.

The chain has TRBV10-1 and TRBJ1-1; no clear D. With 3 bases removed from V and 0 bases from J, the gap between germline ends came to 5 bases. This CDR3 has 13 amino acids. Germline-derived CDR1 and CDR2 are WNHNN and SYGVQD (reference sequence). The CDR3 region has the DNA TGCGCCAGCAGTGAATCTATGAACACTGAAGCTTTCTTT. Protein product: CASSESMNTEAFF.

This clonotype was seen at least ten times. The chain links TRBV7-2 to TRBJ2-5, with 10 bases lining up with TRBD2. J lost 5 bases, V lost 2 bases, and 5 bases had no gene match. There are 15 residues in the CDR3. Germline CDR1 reads SGHTA; CDR2 reads FQGNSA. DNA for the CDR3: TGTGCCAGCAGCTTAAGTCTAGCGGGGGCTGAGACCCAGTACTTC. Translating it yields CASSLSLAGAETQYF.

The sample holds a few counts of this clonotype. The genes are TRBV20-1 and TRBJ2-1, with 7 bases lining up with TRBD1. This CDR3 spans 13 amino acids. Germline V gives CDR1 DFQATT, CDR2 SNEGSKA (reference sequence). With 1 base clipped from V and 5 bases from J, the junction kept 2 bases outside the gene matches. Here the CDR3 reads CSARVQGHNEQFF. The CDR3 DNA reads as TGCAGTGCTAGAGTACAGGGGCACAATGAGCAGTTCTTC.

The chain uses TRBV28 and TRBJ1-5; D might be TRBD1 (5 bases). Looked up from germline, CDR1 is MDHEN and CDR2 is SYDVKM. The CDR3 is 14 amino acids. Trimming pared 3 bases from V and 6 bases from J, leaving 12 bases between. The CDR3 nucleotides are TGTGCCAGCAGTTTGACACAGCAGGGTCAGCCCCAGCATTTT. Its protein is CASSLTQQGQPQHF.

CDR3 bases: TGTGCCAGCAGCTCTCAGCGGGGGGGCCGAGGCACCGGGGAGCTGTTTTTT. Amino acids: CASSSQRGGRGTGELFF. This chain connects TRBV7-2 to TRBJ2-2; 10 bases are a match to TRBD2. Germline V gene sequence: CDR1 SGHTA, CDR2 FQGNSA. J lost 4 bases, V lost 4 bases, and 9 bases had no gene match. The CDR3 is 17 residues long.

The rearrangement joins TRBV7-9 to TRBJ1-2; the D gene is possibly TRBD1 (5 bases). The ends were cut back, 4 bases at V and 8 bases at J, with 14 bases in the middle. The CDR3 has 13 residues. Germline CDR1 reads SEHNR; CDR2 reads FQNEAQ (reference sequence). In nucleotides, the CDR3 is TGTGCCAGCAGCTCCGGGACGGGCCAGGGCTACACCTTC. This encodes CASSSGTGQGYTF.

J is TRBJ1-4 and V is TRBV9, with 8 positions matching TRBD1. The CDR3 spans 14 residues. V lost 4 bases to trimming and J lost 8 bases; unmatched junction nucleotides: 7. Germline CDR1 is SGDLS and CDR2 is YYNGEE. CDR3 residues: CASSPQGAREKLFF. As DNA, the CDR3 is TGTGCCAGCAGCCCGCAGGGGGCGCGGGAAAAACTGTTTTTT.

The rearrangement links TRBV6-5 to TRBJ1-1, with a tentative D call TRBD1 (5 bases). This CDR3 region has 14 residues. CDR1 MNHEY and CDR2 SVGAGI come from the germline V gene. V was cut by 8 bases and J by 1 base, with 14 bases left in between. CDR3 nucleotides: TGTGCCAGCCATACCGGGACGGGGAACACTGAAGCTTTCTTT. This sequence encodes CASHTGTGNTEAFF.

V and J are TRBV5-5 and TRBJ2-3; D might be TRBD2 (6 bases). Trimming took off 5 bases at V and 6 bases at J, with 13 bases between the two ends. Germline assignment: CDR1 SGHKS and CDR2 YYEKEE (reference sequence). The CDR3 totals 13 residues. CDR3 protein: CASSSPSADTQYF. The CDR3 DNA follows: TGTGCCAGCAGTTCTCCTAGCGCCGATACGCAGTATTTT.

CDR3 coding DNA: TGTGCCAGCAGCCCCTCGGGACAAGGGACTGTAGGGGGCTACACCTTC. As protein: CASSPSGQGTVGGYTF. This chain connects TRBV7-9 to TRBJ1-2, with D possibly being TRBD1 (6 bases). The length of the CDR3 is 16 residues. The V end lost 5 bases, the J end lost 8 bases, and 24 bases lay between the germline ends. The germline CDR1 and CDR2 sequences are SEHNR and FQNEAQ (reference sequence). Combining the CDR3 with reference TRBV7-9 and TRBJ1-2 gives the whole variable domain DTGVSQNPRHKITKRGQNVTFRCDPISEHNRLYWYRQTLGQGPEFLTYFQNEAQLEKSRLLSDRFSAERPKGSFSTLEIQRTEQGDSAMYLCASSPSGQGTVGGYTFGSGTRLTVV.

The chain links TRBV7-2 to TRBJ1-1; D might be TRBD1 (6 bases). The CDR3 covers 14 residues. The V gene lost 0 bases and the J gene lost 10 bases, with 15 bases spanning the gap. Looked up from germline, CDR1 is SGHTA and CDR2 is FQGNSA. The CDR3 sequence: CASSLAGGQVGAFF. As DNA, the CDR3 is TGTGCCAGCAGCTTAGCGGGGGGGCAGGTCGGAGCTTTCTTT.

V usage is TRBV7-8 and J usage is TRBJ1-1; 7 nucleotides align to TRBD1. V was pared by 5 bases and J by 0 bases, with 9 bases of the junction left unmatched. The V gene's germline CDR1 is SGHVS and CDR2 FQNEAQ. The CDR3 totals 16 residues. The CDR3 reads CASSPRDSNMNTEAFF. The CDR3 region has the DNA TGTGCCAGCAGCCCCCGGGACAGCAACATGAACACTGAAGCTTTCTTT.

This clonotype occurred a few times. J is TRBJ2-5 and V is TRBV7-2; 10 nucleotides align to TRBD1. Losses at the gene ends were 3 bases for V and 5 bases for J; bases not matched to a gene: 6. This CDR3 has 15 amino acids. Per germline, CDR1 SGHTA and CDR2 FQGNSA. The CDR3 DNA sequence: TGTGCCAGCAGCTTTGACAGGGGGCTGGGTGAGACCCAGTACTTC. Its protein product is CASSFDRGLGETQYF.

This clonotype has ten or more counts. The gene calls are TRBV20-1 and TRBJ1-5; unclear D gene. The germline V gene encodes CDR1 DFQATT and CDR2 SNEGSKA (reference sequence). CDR3 length: 14 residues. Trimming pared 1 base from V and 4 bases from J, leaving 11 bases between. The chain's CDR3 is CSARVGLDNQPQHF. The CDR3, as DNA: TGCAGTGCTAGAGTCGGCCTCGATAATCAGCCCCAGCATTTT.

In this sample, this clonotype turned up a few times. The chain links TRBV5-1 to TRBJ2-5; D gene ambiguous. The CDR3 consists of 15 residues. Per the germline V gene, CDR1 is SGHRS and CDR2 is YFSETQ. The V end was cut by 0 bases, the J end by 5 bases, with 14 bases between. CDR3 nucleotides: TGCGCCAGCAGCTTGGGGGCCCGGAGTTGGGAGACCCAGTACTTC. The encoded protein is CASSLGARSWETQYF.

Only a few counts were recorded for this clonotype. The rearrangement joins TRBV20-1 to TRBJ2-3; the match to TRBD2 covers 8 bases. The CDR3 spans 15 residues. The V gene end was trimmed by 0 bases and the J gene end by 4 bases; junction bases not matched to a gene: 6. Germline V gene data show CDR1 as DFQATT and CDR2 as SNEGSKA (reference sequence). CDR3 in amino acids: CSARDGGGTSDTQYF. The DNA for the CDR3 is TGCAGTGCTAGAGATGGCGGGGGGACCTCAGATACGCAGTATTTT.

This clonotype appeared many times. The chain links TRBV7-7 to TRBJ2-5; 8 positions agree with TRBD2. The CDR3 extends over 17 amino acids. V gave up 5 bases and J gave up 4 bases; unmatched junction bases: 15. Germline V gives CDR1 SSHAT, CDR2 FNYEAQ (reference sequence). DNA for the CDR3: TGTGCCAGCAGCACCTTTCCCGGGACTAGAGGGTCAGAGACCCAGTACTTC. It yields the protein CASSTFPGTRGSETQYF.

This clonotype was observed a few times. This chain joins TRBV3-1 and TRBJ1-6; D is unresolved. The V and J ends lost 4 bases and 7 bases respectively, with 8 bases between them. CDR1 is LGHDT and CDR2 is YNNKEL in the germline V gene (reference sequence). The CDR3 has 13 amino acids. CDR3 sequence: CASSLNSNSPLHF. For the CDR3, the DNA is TGTGCCAGCAGCCTAAACTCGAATTCACCCCTCCACTTT. Looking up the rest from reference TRBV3-1 and TRBJ1-6 gives the full variable domain: DTAVSQTPKYLVTQMGNDKSIKCEQNLGHDTMYWYKQDSKKFLKIMFSYNNKELIINETVPNRFSPKSPDKAHLNLHINSLELGDSAVYFCASSLNSNSPLHFGNGTRLTVT.

The chain recombines TRBV7-2 with TRBJ2-3; 7 nucleotides align to TRBD2. Looked up from germline, CDR1 is SGHTA and CDR2 is FQGNSA. The CDR3 is 18 residues long. Trimming cost V 6 bases and J 6 bases; bases outside gene matches: 21. In DNA, the CDR3 is TGTGCCAGCAGTCTTAGACCCGGGGGGATCGTGTTTCTGGATACGCAGTATTTT. It yields the protein CASSLRPGGIVFLDTQYF.

V and J are TRBV7-2 and TRBJ2-2; D not resolved. Germline V gene data show CDR1 as SGHTA and CDR2 as FQGNSA. The CDR3 runs 13 residues. V was shortened by 3 bases and J by 4 bases, with 6 bases between the two germline ends. In DNA, the CDR3 is TGTGCCAGCAGCTTTGGGTCCACCGGGGAGCTGTTTTTT. Translated: CASSFGSTGELFF. Full variable domain (missing parts from reference TRBV7-2 and TRBJ2-2): GAGVSQSPSNKVTEKGKDVELRCDPISGHTALYWYRQSLGQGLEFLIYFQGNSAPDKSGLPSDRFSAERTGGSVSTLTIQRTQQEDSAVYLCASSFGSTGELFFGEGSRLTVL.

This clonotype was seen a handful of times. The V call is TRBV5-5, the J call TRBJ2-3; no firm D call. V lost 6 bases to trimming and J lost 2 bases, with 10 bases between them. The germline gives CDR1 SGHKS, CDR2 YYEKEE (reference sequence). The CDR3 runs to 13 residues. In DNA form, the CDR3 reads TGTGCCAGCACCCACCCCCCCACAGATACGCAGTATTTT. This sequence encodes CASTHPPTDTQYF.